Shown below are 21 T cell receptor beta chains from a single sample sequenced in a study of T cells in localized non-small cell lung cancer. Clones were sequenced by immunoSEQ multiplex PCR, and TCRdb holds only the in-frame ones, with some missing. The table has around 64,000 clones, approximately 90% seen once. The specimen comprised peripheral blood, sampled before any cancer treatment. Every receptor here comes from a man between 35 and 75 years old with stage I squamous cell lung carcinoma.

This chain links TRBV7-9 with TRBJ2-1; 13 bases fit TRBD2. This CDR3 spans 15 amino acids. Per germline, CDR1 SEHNR and CDR2 FQNEAQ (reference sequence). V dropped 2 bases and J dropped 8; count of bases not matched to a gene: 3. The chain's CDR3 is CASSLRTSGSDEQFF. CDR3 nucleotide sequence: TGTGCCAGCAGCTTAAGGACTAGCGGGAGCGATGAGCAGTTCTTC.

This rearrangement joins TRBV28 to TRBJ2-7, with D perhaps given as TRBD1 or TRBD2 (5 bases each). The CDR3 consists of 13 residues. Germline V gene lookup returns CDR1 MDHEN and CDR2 SYDVKM. Deletions cut 0 bases from V and 2 bases from J, with 5 bases between. In DNA, the CDR3 is TGTGCCAGCAGTTTATGGGGGGCCTACGAGCAGTACTTC. Protein product: CASSLWGAYEQYF.

This clone occurred a few times. J is TRBJ2-3 and V is TRBV4-3, with TRBD2 identical over 15 bases. Trimming removed 4 bases from V and 4 bases from J; junction bases left unmatched: 6. This CDR3 is 17 amino acids long. CDR1 LGHNA and CDR2 YSLEER come from the germline V gene. CDR3 in DNA: TGCGCCAGCAGCCTGCTTTGGACTAGCGGGAGGGCAGATACGCAGTATTTT. It yields the protein CASSLLWTSGRADTQYF.

The V call is TRBV2, the J call TRBJ2-7, with TRBD2 matching 7 bases. This CDR3 has 18 residues. CDR1 is SNHLY, CDR2 FYNNEI, per germline. Unmatched junction bases numbered 14, after V lost 0 bases and J lost 3 bases. Written as DNA, the CDR3 is TGTGCCAGCAGTGAAGCCCCGGCCGGTAGGGGCGGGGGCTACGAGCAGTACTTC. Translated, it gives CASSEAPAGRGGGYEQYF.

J is TRBJ2-5 and V is TRBV11-3; no firm D call. The CDR3 covers 14 residues. From germline, CDR1 is SGHNT and CDR2 YENEEA. The V gene lost 0 bases and the J gene lost 3 bases, with 8 bases spanning the gap. CDR3 DNA: TGTGCCAGCAGCTTAGATAGCACAGAAGAGACCCAGTACTTC. Its protein product is CASSLDSTEETQYF.

The chain carries TRBV7-3 and TRBJ1-1; 7 positions agree with TRBD1. V lost 5 bases to trimming and J lost 1 base; unmatched junction nucleotides: 13. Germline V gene lookup returns CDR1 SGHTA and CDR2 FQGTGA. The CDR3 spans 17 residues. Here the CDR3 DNA reads TGTGCCAGCAGCGCCCGACAGGGCAATGCGGAGAACACTGAAGCTTTCTTT. This encodes CASSARQGNAENTEAFF.

The V call is TRBV18, the J call TRBJ2-3, with 7 nucleotides matching TRBD2. The germline gives CDR1 KGHSH, CDR2 LQKENI. V lost 1 base, J lost 0 bases, and 1 base stayed unmatched. The length of the CDR3 is 15 residues. CDR3 in DNA: TGTGCCAGCTCACCACTTAGCGGGAGCACAGATACGCAGTATTTT. It encodes CASSPLSGSTDTQYF.

This clone was seen a handful of times. CDR3 residues: CASSFIRTSGTFHTGELFF. The DNA of the CDR3 is TGTGCCAGCAGTTTTATCAGGACTAGCGGGACATTCCACACCGGGGAGCTGTTTTTT. J is TRBJ2-2 and V is TRBV28, with 12 bases fitting TRBD2. Germline V lookup: CDR1 MDHEN, CDR2 SYDVKM. V lost 3 bases to trimming and J lost 3 bases; unmatched junction nucleotides: 11. The CDR3 is 19 amino acids.

The chain joins TRBV30 to TRBJ2-5; a weak D match, TRBD2 (5 bases). The CDR3 is made up of 15 amino acids. Trimming pared 0 bases from V and 6 bases from J, leaving 17 bases between. CDR1 is GTSNPN and CDR2 is SVGIG in the germline V gene (reference sequence). DNA for the CDR3: TGTGCCTGGAGTGTACCGCGACGGACTGGGAAGACCCAGTACTTC. Amino acids: CAWSVPRRTGKTQYF.

This clone showed up just a few times. The genes are TRBV18 and TRBJ1-1; 10 bases are a match to TRBD1. The V gene's germline CDR1 is KGHSH and CDR2 LQKENI. This CDR3 region has 16 residues. V trimming: 3 bases; J trimming: 0 bases; junction bases outside the gene matches: 4. CDR3 sequence: CASSPGTGEMNTEAFF. The CDR3 nucleotides are TGTGCCAGCTCACCCGGGACAGGGGAGATGAACACTGAAGCTTTCTTT.

The rearrangement uses TRBV29-1 and TRBJ2-1; D uncertain. Deletions cut 3 bases from V and 7 bases from J, with 10 bases between. This CDR3 is built from 12 residues. Germline assignment: CDR1 SQVTM and CDR2 ANQGSEA. CDR3 coding DNA: TGCAGCGTTGAGGTGGCCAGGAATGAGCAGTTCTTC. It is translated as CSVEVARNEQFF.

The chain links TRBV7-6 to TRBJ2-3; 7 nucleotides align to TRBD1. CDR1 and CDR2 (germline): SGHVS, FNYEAQ. This CDR3 has 11 residues. After removal of 3 bases from V and 9 bases from J, the junction contained 0 bases not matched to a gene. Here the CDR3 reads CASSLDRTQYF. The CDR3 DNA follows: TGTGCCAGCAGCTTGGACAGGACGCAGTATTTT.

The rearrangement uses TRBV28 and TRBJ2-6; D not certain. Trimming pared 4 bases from V and 8 bases from J, leaving 6 bases between. CDR1 and CDR2 (germline): MDHEN, SYDVKM. The CDR3 has 12 amino acids. The CDR3 here is CASSSGSNVLTF. CDR3 DNA: TGTGCCAGCAGTTCCGGGTCCAACGTCCTGACTTTC.

The chain carries TRBV15 and TRBJ1-2, with D possibly TRBD1 on 6 matching bases. The V and J ends lost 3 bases and 4 bases respectively, with 15 bases between them. CDR3 length: 15 amino acids. In germline, CDR1 is LNHNV, CDR2 YYDKDF (reference sequence). CDR3 in amino acids: CATSRDPGQGYGYTF. CDR3 nucleotide sequence: TGTGCCACCAGCAGGGACCCGGGACAAGGCTATGGCTACACCTTC.

The J gene is TRBJ2-2, the V gene TRBV5-1; D tentatively fits TRBD1 or TRBD2 (5 bases each). Per the germline V gene, CDR1 is SGHRS and CDR2 is YFSETQ. V was trimmed by 4 bases and J by 5 bases, leaving 21 bases between them. The CDR3 length is 17 residues. CDR3 region: CASSQGTGSISTGELFF. The CDR3 coding sequence is TGCGCCAGCAGCCAAGGGACGGGGTCTATCTCAACCGGGGAGCTGTTTTTT.

The rearrangement uses TRBV5-4 and TRBJ2-3, with 10 bases lining up with TRBD2. This CDR3 is 17 amino acids long. J lost 0 bases, V lost 4 bases, and 8 bases had no gene match. Per the germline V gene, CDR1 is SGHNT and CDR2 is YYREEE (reference sequence). CDR3: CASSGEGLAISTDTQYF. In nucleotides, the CDR3 is TGTGCCAGCAGCGGGGAGGGACTAGCGATAAGCACAGATACGCAGTATTTT.

J is TRBJ1-2 and V is TRBV6-6; D not resolved. Germline V CDR1 and CDR2: MNHNY, SVGAGI (reference sequence). This CDR3 is 14 amino acids long. With 7 bases removed from V and 4 bases from J, the gap between germline ends came to 16 bases. The CDR3: CASKPQRLSYGYTF. The DNA of the CDR3 is TGTGCCAGCAAGCCCCAAAGGCTTAGCTATGGCTACACCTTC.

The J gene is TRBJ1-2, the V gene TRBV7-3; the D gene is possibly TRBD1 (5 bases). There are 13 residues in the CDR3. CDR1 and CDR2 from the germline V gene are SGHTA and FQGTGA. The V end was cut by 5 bases, the J end by 4 bases, with 11 bases between. The chain's CDR3 is CASSPTAFYGYTF. The DNA of the CDR3 is TGTGCCAGCAGCCCGACAGCATTCTATGGCTACACCTTC.

This chain uses TRBV7-3 with TRBJ2-5, with TRBD2 matching 9 bases. The CDR3 sequence is 17 residues long. After removal of 2 bases from V and 2 bases from J, the junction contained 9 bases not matched to a gene. The V gene's germline CDR1 is SGHTA and CDR2 FQGTGA. CDR3 loop: CASSLWLGGRGQETQYF. The CDR3 region has the DNA TGTGCCAGCAGCTTATGGTTGGGCGGGAGGGGGCAAGAGACCCAGTACTTC.

The rearrangement uses TRBV28 and TRBJ1-4; TRBD1 aligns across 7 bases. This CDR3 is built from 15 residues. Germline V lookup: CDR1 MDHEN, CDR2 SYDVKM. The V segment lost 2 bases and the J segment 7 bases; nucleotides outside the gene matches: 7. The CDR3 here is CASSLEGAGSEKLFF. The DNA for the CDR3 is TGTGCCAGCAGTTTAGAGGGGGCAGGCAGTGAAAAACTGTTTTTT.

The V call is TRBV7-2, the J call TRBJ2-2, with D uncertain. Trimming pared 1 base from V and 6 bases from J, leaving 9 bases between. Per germline, CDR1 SGHTA and CDR2 FQGNSA. The CDR3 contains 14 residues. This chain's CDR3 is CASSLEAISGELFF. The CDR3, as DNA: TGTGCCAGCAGCTTAGAGGCGATTTCCGGGGAGCTGTTTTTT.